This entry concerns a single TCR beta chain. Germline V lookup: CDR1 SEHNR, CDR2 FQNEAQ (reference sequence). The CDR3 runs 14 residues. Trimming took off 1 base at V and 4 bases at J, with 11 bases between the two ends. The sample belongs to a study of shared clonotypes between healthy human individuals. Running of the assay took place at deep level. The authors distributed each subset's genomic DNA evenly over several immunoSEQ plates. Scientists sequenced DNA from unsorted PBMC on ten immunoSEQ deep assay plates. The data were produced by immunoSEQ multiplex PCR, yet TCRdb's version contains in-frame clones alone and is incomplete. The sample has 450,000 to 500,000 clones; about 84% are singletons.

The J gene is TRBJ2-7, the V gene TRBV7-9; D may be TRBD2 (5 bases). The source material was PBMCs. The receptor's source is a woman aged 40 to 50 in good health. Some clones in this sample may be carry-over from other donors' samples. The CDR3 nucleotides read TGTGCCAGCAGCTTAGAAGGGCGACTATACGAGCAGTACTTC. It encodes CASSLEGRLYEQYF.